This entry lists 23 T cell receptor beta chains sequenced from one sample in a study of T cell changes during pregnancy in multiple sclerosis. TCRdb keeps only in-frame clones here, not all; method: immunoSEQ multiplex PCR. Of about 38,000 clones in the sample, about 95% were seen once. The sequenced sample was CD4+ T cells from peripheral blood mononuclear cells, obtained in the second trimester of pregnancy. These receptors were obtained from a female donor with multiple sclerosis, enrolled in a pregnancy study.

Here the CDR3 DNA reads TGTGCCAGCAGCTTAGGGATAGCTGGGAGTGAGCAGTTCTTC. Protein product: CASSLGIAGSEQFF. The chain combines TRBV7-9 with TRBJ2-1; D is possibly TRBD2 (5 bases). CDR3 size: 14 residues. V was trimmed by 1 base and J by 9 bases, leaving 13 bases between them. Germline CDR1 and CDR2: SEHNR and FQNEAQ (reference sequence).

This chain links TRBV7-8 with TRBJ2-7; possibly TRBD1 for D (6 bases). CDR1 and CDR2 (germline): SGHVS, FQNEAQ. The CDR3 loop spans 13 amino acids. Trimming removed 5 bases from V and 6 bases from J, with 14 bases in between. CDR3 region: CASSQGPPPEQYF. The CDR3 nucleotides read TGTGCCAGCAGCCAGGGGCCCCCGCCCGAGCAGTACTTC.

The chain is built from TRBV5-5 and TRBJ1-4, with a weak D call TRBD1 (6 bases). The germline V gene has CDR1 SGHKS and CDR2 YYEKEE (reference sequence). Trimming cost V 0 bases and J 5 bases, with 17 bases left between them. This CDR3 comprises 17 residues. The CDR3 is CASSLVRVQGKNEKLFF. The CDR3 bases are TGTGCCAGCAGCTTGGTGAGGGTTCAGGGGAAGAATGAAAAACTGTTTTTT.

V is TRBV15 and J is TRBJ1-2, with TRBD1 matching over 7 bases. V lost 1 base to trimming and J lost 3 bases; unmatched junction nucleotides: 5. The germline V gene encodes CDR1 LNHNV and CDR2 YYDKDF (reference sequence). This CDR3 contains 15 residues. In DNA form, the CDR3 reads TGTGCCACCAGCAGAGTCGCCAGGGGGGACTATGGCTACACCTTC. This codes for CATSRVARGDYGYTF.

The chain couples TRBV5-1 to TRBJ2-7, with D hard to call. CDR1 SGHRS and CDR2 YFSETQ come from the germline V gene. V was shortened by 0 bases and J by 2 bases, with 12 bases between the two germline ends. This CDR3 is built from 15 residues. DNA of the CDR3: TGCGCCAGCAGCTTGGACGGCGGCAGCCCCTACGAGCAGTACTTC. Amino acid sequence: CASSLDGGSPYEQYF. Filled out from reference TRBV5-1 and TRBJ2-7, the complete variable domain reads KAGVTQTPRYLIKTRGQQVTLSCSPISGHRSVSWYQQTPGQGLQFLFEYFSETQRNKGNFPGRFSGRQFSNSRSEMNVSTLELGDSALYLCASSLDGGSPYEQYFGPGTRLTVT.

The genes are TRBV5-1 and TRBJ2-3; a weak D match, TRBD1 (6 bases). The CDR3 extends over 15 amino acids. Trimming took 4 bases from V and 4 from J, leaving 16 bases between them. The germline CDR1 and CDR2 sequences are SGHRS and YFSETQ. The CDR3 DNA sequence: TGCGCCAGCAGCCGTGGGGGCCTAGCTGCAGATACGCAGTATTTT. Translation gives CASSRGGLAADTQYF.

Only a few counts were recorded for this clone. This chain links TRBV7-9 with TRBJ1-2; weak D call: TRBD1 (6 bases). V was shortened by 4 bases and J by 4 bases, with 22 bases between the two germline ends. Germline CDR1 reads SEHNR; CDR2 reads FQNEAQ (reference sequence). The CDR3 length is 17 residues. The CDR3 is CASSSSREGVWVYGYTF. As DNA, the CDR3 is TGTGCCAGCAGCTCCTCAAGGGAGGGGGTGTGGGTCTATGGCTACACCTTC.

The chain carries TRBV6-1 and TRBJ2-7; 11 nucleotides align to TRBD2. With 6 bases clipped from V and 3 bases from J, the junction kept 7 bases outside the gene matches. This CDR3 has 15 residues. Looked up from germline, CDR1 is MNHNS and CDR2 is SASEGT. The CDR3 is CASRAGTSGNYEQYF. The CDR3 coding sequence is TGTGCCAGCAGGGCCGGGACTAGCGGAAACTACGAGCAGTACTTC.

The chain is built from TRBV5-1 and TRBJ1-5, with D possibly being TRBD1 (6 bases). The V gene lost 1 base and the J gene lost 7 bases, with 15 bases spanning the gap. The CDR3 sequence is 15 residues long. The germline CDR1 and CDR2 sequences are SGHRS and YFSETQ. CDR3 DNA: TGCGCCAGCAGCTTGTTTGCGGGGGCAGGACAGCCCCAGCATTTT. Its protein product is CASSLFAGAGQPQHF.

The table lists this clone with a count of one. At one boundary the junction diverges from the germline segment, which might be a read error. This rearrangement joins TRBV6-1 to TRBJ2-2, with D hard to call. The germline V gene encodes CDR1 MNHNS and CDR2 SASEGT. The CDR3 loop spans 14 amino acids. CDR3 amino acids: CASTRGGITGELFF. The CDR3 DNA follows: TGCGCCAGCACGAGAGGCGGAATCACCGGGGAGCTGTTTTTT.

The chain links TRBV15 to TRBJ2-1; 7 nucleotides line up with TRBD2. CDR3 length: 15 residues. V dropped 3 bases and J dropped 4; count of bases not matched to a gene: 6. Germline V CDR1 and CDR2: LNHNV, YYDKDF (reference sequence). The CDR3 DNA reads TGTGCCACCAGCAGGGGGCTAGCGGAATACAATGAGCAGTTCTTC. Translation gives CATSRGLAEYNEQFF.

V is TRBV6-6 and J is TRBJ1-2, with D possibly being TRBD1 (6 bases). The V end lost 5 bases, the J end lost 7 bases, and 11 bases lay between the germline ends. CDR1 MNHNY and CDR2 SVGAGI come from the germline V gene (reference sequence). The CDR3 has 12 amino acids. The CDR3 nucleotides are TGTGCCAGCAGTGCAGGGGTAGGTGGCTACACCTTC. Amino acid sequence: CASSAGVGGYTF.

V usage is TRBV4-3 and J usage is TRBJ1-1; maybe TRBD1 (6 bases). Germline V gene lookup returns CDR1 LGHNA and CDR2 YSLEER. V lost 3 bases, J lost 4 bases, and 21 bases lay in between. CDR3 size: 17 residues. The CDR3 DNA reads TGCGCCAGCAGCCACCAACCTTTAACAGGGAAGACCACTGAAGCTTTCTTT. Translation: CASSHQPLTGKTTEAFF.

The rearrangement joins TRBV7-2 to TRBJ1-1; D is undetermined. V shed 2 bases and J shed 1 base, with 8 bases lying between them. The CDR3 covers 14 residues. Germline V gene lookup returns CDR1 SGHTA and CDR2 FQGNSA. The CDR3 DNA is TGTGCCAGCAGCTTACTTTCTACGAACACTGAAGCTTTCTTT. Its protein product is CASSLLSTNTEAFF. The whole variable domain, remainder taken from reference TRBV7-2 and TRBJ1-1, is GAGVSQSPSNKVTEKGKDVELRCDPISGHTALYWYRQSLGQGLEFLIYFQGNSAPDKSGLPSDRFSAERTGGSVSTLTIQRTQQEDSAVYLCASSLLSTNTEAFFGQGTRLTVV.

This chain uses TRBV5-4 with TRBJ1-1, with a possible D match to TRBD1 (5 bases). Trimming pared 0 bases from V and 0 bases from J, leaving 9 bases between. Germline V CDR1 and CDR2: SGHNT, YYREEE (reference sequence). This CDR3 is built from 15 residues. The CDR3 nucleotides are TGTGCCAGCAGCTTGGGGGGCACCTTGAACACTGAAGCTTTCTTT. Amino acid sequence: CASSLGGTLNTEAFF.

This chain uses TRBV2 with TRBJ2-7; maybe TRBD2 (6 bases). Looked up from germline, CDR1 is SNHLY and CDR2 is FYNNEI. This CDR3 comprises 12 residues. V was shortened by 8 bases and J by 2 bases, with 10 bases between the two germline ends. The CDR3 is CASGGAPYEQYF. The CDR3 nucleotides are TGTGCCAGCGGCGGGGCCCCCTACGAGCAGTACTTC.

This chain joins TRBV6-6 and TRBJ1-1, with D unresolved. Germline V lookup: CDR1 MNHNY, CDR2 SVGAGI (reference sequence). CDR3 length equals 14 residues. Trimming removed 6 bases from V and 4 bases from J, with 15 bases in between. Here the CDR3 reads CASRLVRAGTEAFF. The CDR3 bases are TGTGCCAGCAGGTTGGTGAGGGCGGGCACTGAAGCTTTCTTT.

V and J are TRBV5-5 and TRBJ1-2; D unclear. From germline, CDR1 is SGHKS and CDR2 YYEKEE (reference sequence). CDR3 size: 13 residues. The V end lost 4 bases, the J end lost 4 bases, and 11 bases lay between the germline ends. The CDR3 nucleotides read TGTGCCAGCAGCCCGACACCAACCTATGGCTACACCTTC. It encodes CASSPTPTYGYTF.

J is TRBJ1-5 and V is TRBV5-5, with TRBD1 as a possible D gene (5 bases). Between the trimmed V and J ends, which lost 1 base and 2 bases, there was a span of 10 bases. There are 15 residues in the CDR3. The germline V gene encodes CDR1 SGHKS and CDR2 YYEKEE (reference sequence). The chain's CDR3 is CASSLRGGGNQPQHF. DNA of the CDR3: TGTGCCAGCAGCTTGAGGGGAGGGGGCAATCAGCCCCAGCATTTT.

In DNA form, the CDR3 reads TGCGCCAGCACCACCAGCGGGAGCACAGATACGCAGTATTTT. It encodes CASTTSGSTDTQYF. The V call is TRBV5-1, the J call TRBJ2-3; maybe TRBD2 (6 bases). Germline V gene sequence: CDR1 SGHRS, CDR2 YFSETQ. Trimming removed 6 bases at V and 0 bases at J, with 11 bases between. The CDR3 extends over 14 amino acids.

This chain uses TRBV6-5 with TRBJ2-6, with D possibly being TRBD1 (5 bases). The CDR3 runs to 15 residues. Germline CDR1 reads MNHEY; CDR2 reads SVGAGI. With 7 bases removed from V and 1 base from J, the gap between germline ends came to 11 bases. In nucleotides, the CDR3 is TGTGCCAGCACGGCAGGGTGGTCTGGGGCCAACGTCCTGACTTTC. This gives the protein CASTAGWSGANVLTF.

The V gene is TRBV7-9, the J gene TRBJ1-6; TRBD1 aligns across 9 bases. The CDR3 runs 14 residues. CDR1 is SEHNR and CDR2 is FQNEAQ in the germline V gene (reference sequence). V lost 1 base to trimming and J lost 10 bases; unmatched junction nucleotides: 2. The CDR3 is CASSLGGQGSPLHF. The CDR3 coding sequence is TGTGCCAGCAGCTTAGGGGGACAGGGATCACCCCTCCACTTT.

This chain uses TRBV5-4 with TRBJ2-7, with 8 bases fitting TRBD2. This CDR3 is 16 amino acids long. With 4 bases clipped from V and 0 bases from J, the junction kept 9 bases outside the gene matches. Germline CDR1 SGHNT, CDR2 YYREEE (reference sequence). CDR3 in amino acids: CASSPSGGRSSYEQYF. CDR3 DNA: TGTGCCAGCAGCCCTTCGGGGGGGCGGAGCTCCTACGAGCAGTACTTC.